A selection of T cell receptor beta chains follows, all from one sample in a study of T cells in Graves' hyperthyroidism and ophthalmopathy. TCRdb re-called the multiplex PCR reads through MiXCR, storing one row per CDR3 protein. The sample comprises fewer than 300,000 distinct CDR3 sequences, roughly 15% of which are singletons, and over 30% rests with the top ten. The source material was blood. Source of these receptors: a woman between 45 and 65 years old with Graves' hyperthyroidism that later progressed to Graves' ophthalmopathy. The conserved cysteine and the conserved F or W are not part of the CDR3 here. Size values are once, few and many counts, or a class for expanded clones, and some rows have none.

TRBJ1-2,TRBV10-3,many,AISESVPNYGYT
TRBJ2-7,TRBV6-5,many,ASSYSNPTSGRAYEQY
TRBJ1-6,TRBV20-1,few,SARRGTNSPLH
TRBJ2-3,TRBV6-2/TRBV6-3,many,ASRSTGTDTQY
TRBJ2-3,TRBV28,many,ATSETGGIRDTQY
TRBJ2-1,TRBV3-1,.,ASSQDLAVYNEQF
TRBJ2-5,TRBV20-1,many,SARTFSQETQY
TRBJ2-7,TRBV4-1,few,ASSQPGTGVEQY
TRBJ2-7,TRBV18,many,ASSPVGGTTYEQY
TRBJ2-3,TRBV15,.,ATSRAGTSGANTQY
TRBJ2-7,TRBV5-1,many,ASSNSGRGIYEQY
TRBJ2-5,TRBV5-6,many,ASSFPGLKETQY
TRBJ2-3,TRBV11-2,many,ASSSMTSGSSNTQY
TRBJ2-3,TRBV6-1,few,ASSQPGQGYDTQY
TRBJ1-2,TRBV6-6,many,ASSYSSGGYGYT
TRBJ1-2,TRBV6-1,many,ASSRTGSYGYT
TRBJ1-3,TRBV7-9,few,ASSLEGPDTIY
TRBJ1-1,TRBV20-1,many,SAGGHLNTEAF
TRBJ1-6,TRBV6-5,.,ASSLRSLQSPLH
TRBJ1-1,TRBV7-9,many,ASSSYGAGTEAF
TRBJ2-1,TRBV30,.,AWSVPAGTYNEQF
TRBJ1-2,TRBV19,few,ASSIGGFQGNGYT
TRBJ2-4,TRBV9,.,ASSPTHLAKNIQY
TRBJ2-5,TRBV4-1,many,ASSQGVGGLQETQY
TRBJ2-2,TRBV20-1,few,SAQQGGGELF
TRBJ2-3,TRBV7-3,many,ASSLTSGTSDTQY
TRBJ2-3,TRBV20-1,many,SGSLREPSDTQY
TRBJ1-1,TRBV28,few,ASSLTGKIMNTEAF
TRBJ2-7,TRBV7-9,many,ASSSSPNEQY
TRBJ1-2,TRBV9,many,ASSVGGYNYGYT
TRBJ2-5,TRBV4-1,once,ASSQDGGLD
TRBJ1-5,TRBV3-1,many,ASSQGRVNNQPQH
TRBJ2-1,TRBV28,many,ASTLDRGNEQF
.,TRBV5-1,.,ASSLAVASEQF
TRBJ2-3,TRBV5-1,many,ASSLAEVTDTQY
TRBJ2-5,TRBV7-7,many,ASSYGLAGSQETQY
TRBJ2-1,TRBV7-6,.,ASSLGTVTGNEQF
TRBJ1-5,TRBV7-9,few,ASSYRDSNQPQH